The TCR beta chain described here comes from a study of regulatory T cells in long-lasting Graves disease. Whole-study results and caveats: There was favoring of TRBV28, TRBJ1-2 and TRBJ2-5 in persistent disease.

V was pared by 7 bases and J by 1 base, with 6 bases of the junction left unmatched. Germline lookup yields CDR1 MRHNA and CDR2 SNTAGT. The CDR3 runs to 15 residues. Libraries of TCR beta came from iRepertoire HTBI primers plus Arm-PCR of CDR3 regions. TCRdb fed the multiplex PCR reads into MiXCR, producing one record per CDR3 protein. The repertoire holds 440,000 or so distinct CDR3 sequences, with under 15% as singletons. The time point here: newly diagnosed GD, antithyroid drugs for less than 3 months. Preparation of the TCR library used RNA extracted from PBMCs. The guidelines of the American Thyroid Association were the basis for diagnosing Graves' disease. With regard to this clonotype: Its antigen is not identified.

Another study also made use of these data, one on T cells in Graves' hyperthyroidism and ophthalmopathy. This second study notes: Newly diagnosed hyperthyroidism, duration under 2 months, in patients aged 18 to 65. Progression to ophthalmopathy was predicted a median of about six months early.

The sample in question was peripheral blood mononuclear cells (PBMCs), obtained at new diagnosis, from a patient treated with antithyroid drugs. The chain recombines TRBV6-4 with TRBJ1-4; 7 nucleotides match TRBD1. This TCR derives from a woman under 40 with Graves disease. CDR3 protein: CASTSWDRTNEKLFF. CDR3 coding DNA: TGTGCCAGCACCTCCTGGGACAGAACTAATGAAAAACTGTTTTTT.